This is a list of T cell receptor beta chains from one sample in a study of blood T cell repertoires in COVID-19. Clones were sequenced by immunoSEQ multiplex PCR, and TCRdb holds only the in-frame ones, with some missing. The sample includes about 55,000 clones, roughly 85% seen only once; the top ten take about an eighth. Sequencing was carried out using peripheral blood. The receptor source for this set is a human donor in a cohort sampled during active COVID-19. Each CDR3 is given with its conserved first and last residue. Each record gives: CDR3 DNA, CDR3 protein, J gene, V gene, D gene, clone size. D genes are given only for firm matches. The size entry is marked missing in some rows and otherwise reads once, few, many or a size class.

cdr3_nt: TGTGCCAGCAGCTTATTCGGTACGACTAGCGGGATTAGCACAGATACGCAGTATTTT; cdr3_aa: CASSLFGTTSGISTDTQYF; j_call: TRBJ2-3; v_call: TRBV11-2; d_call: TRBD2; clone_size: -
cdr3_nt: TGTGCCAGCAGTCAGGCCCCATCGACCAATTCACCCCTCCACTTT; cdr3_aa: CASSQAPSTNSPLHF; j_call: TRBJ1-6; v_call: TRBV2; d_call: -; clone_size: medium-sized
cdr3_nt: TGTGCCAGCAGTTACTCGAACCCAGGGGCGGCTGAAAAACTGTTTTTT; cdr3_aa: CASSYSNPGAAEKLFF; j_call: TRBJ1-4; v_call: TRBV6-5; d_call: -; clone_size: -
cdr3_nt: TGTGCCAGCAGCTCTATACTCGGGAGGGCCGAGCACAATGAGCAGTTCTTC; cdr3_aa: CASSSILGRAEHNEQFF; j_call: TRBJ2-1; v_call: TRBV7-3; d_call: TRBD2; clone_size: once
cdr3_nt: TGTGCCAGCAGTTATCAGGGACAGGTCTACGAGCAGTACTTC; cdr3_aa: CASSYQGQVYEQYF; j_call: TRBJ2-7; v_call: TRBV6-5; d_call: TRBD1; clone_size: -
cdr3_nt: TGTGCCACCAACAGGGTCCCGGCTAGCGGGGAGCTGTTTTTT; cdr3_aa: CATNRVPASGELFF; j_call: TRBJ2-2; v_call: TRBV15; d_call: -; clone_size: -
cdr3_nt: TGTGCCAGCAGCCCCTTTAGCGGGGGCAACACAGATACGCAGTATTTT; cdr3_aa: CASSPFSGGNTDTQYF; j_call: TRBJ2-3; v_call: TRBV7-2; d_call: TRBD2; clone_size: -
cdr3_nt: TGCAGTACCCACTGGTTTGAGGAGCAGTACTTC; cdr3_aa: CSTHWFEEQYF; j_call: TRBJ2-7; v_call: TRBV20-1; d_call: -; clone_size: -
cdr3_nt: TGCAGTGCTAGTACAGGGGCTGAAGCTTTCTTT; cdr3_aa: CSASTGAEAFF; j_call: TRBJ1-1; v_call: TRBV20-1; d_call: TRBD1; clone_size: -
cdr3_nt: TGTGCCAGCAGTTACCCCCCGGAGACCCAGTACTTC; cdr3_aa: CASSYPPETQYF; j_call: TRBJ2-5; v_call: TRBV6-2/TRBV6-3; d_call: -; clone_size: -
cdr3_nt: TGTGCAAGTCGCTTAAACGGGGGGACCACCGGGGAGCTGTTTTTT; cdr3_aa: CASRLNGGTTGELFF; j_call: TRBJ2-2; v_call: TRBV12-2; d_call: -; clone_size: -
cdr3_nt: TGTGCCAGCAGCTCCGCCCGGGACAGCTATAGCAATCAGCCCCAGCATTTT; cdr3_aa: CASSSARDSYSNQPQHF; j_call: TRBJ1-5; v_call: TRBV7-2; d_call: TRBD1; clone_size: -
cdr3_nt: TGTGCCAGTAGTTTCAGATCCGGGACAGGCGCGTGGACTGGCTACACCTTC; cdr3_aa: CASSFRSGTGAWTGYTF; j_call: TRBJ1-2; v_call: TRBV19; d_call: TRBD1; clone_size: -
cdr3_nt: TGTGCCAGCAGTCGGGGGACGAAGAACACCGGGGAGCTGTTTTTT; cdr3_aa: CASSRGTKNTGELFF; j_call: TRBJ2-2; v_call: TRBV6-5; d_call: -; clone_size: -
cdr3_nt: TGTGCCAGCAGCCCCCGGGACAGGGAGAATCAGCCCCAGCATTTT; cdr3_aa: CASSPRDRENQPQHF; j_call: TRBJ1-5; v_call: TRBV9; d_call: TRBD1; clone_size: -
cdr3_nt: TGTGCCAGCAGGCGGACAGGGTCGCCGGTTAACATTCAGTACTTC; cdr3_aa: CASRRTGSPVNIQYF; j_call: TRBJ2-4; v_call: TRBV28; d_call: TRBD1; clone_size: few
cdr3_nt: TGTGCCATCACTCCAGGGTTACTTGCGAACACCGGGGAGCTGTTTTTT; cdr3_aa: CAITPGLLANTGELFF; j_call: TRBJ2-2; v_call: TRBV10-3; d_call: -; clone_size: -
cdr3_nt: TGTGCCAGCTCACCGAGGGGGTCGATAGGTGCCCCCGGGGAGCTGTTTTTT; cdr3_aa: CASSPRGSIGAPGELFF; j_call: TRBJ2-2; v_call: TRBV18; d_call: -; clone_size: -
cdr3_nt: TGTGCCAGCAGCGGACTAGCGGGAGGCGAGCAGTACTTC; cdr3_aa: CASSGLAGGEQYF; j_call: TRBJ2-7; v_call: TRBV7-2; d_call: TRBD2; clone_size: -
cdr3_nt: TGTGCCAGCAGCCCTAGGGGGAGCTACGAGCAGTACTTC; cdr3_aa: CASSPRGSYEQYF; j_call: TRBJ2-7; v_call: TRBV5-4; d_call: -; clone_size: once
cdr3_nt: TGCAGCGTTGACAGGGCGGGGGAGCAGTACTTC; cdr3_aa: CSVDRAGEQYF; j_call: TRBJ2-7; v_call: TRBV29-1; d_call: -; clone_size: few
cdr3_nt: TGTGCCTACCAGGGGGGTGTTCCTTCACCCCTCCACTTT; cdr3_aa: CAYQGGVPSPLHF; j_call: TRBJ1-6; v_call: TRBV30; d_call: TRBD1; clone_size: -
cdr3_nt: TGTGCCAGCTCACCAGGGCTAGCGGATAGCACAGATACGCAGTATTTT; cdr3_aa: CASSPGLADSTDTQYF; j_call: TRBJ2-3; v_call: TRBV18; d_call: TRBD2; clone_size: -
cdr3_nt: TGTGCCAGTAGTACCCTACAGGGGAATAGCAATCAGCCCCAGCATTTT; cdr3_aa: CASSTLQGNSNQPQHF; j_call: TRBJ1-5; v_call: TRBV19; d_call: TRBD1; clone_size: -
cdr3_nt: TGTGCCAGCAGCGGTCTAGCGGGAGGGGACAATGAGCAGTTCTTC; cdr3_aa: CASSGLAGGDNEQFF; j_call: TRBJ2-1; v_call: TRBV9; d_call: TRBD2; clone_size: -
cdr3_nt: TGCGCCAGCAGCTTGGCCCAGGGAACTAATGAAAAACTGTTTTTT; cdr3_aa: CASSLAQGTNEKLFF; j_call: TRBJ1-4; v_call: TRBV5-1; d_call: -; clone_size: -
cdr3_nt: TGTGCCAGCAGCCCGCGGACTAGCGGCAATGAGCAGTTCTTC; cdr3_aa: CASSPRTSGNEQFF; j_call: TRBJ2-1; v_call: TRBV7-9; d_call: TRBD2; clone_size: -
cdr3_nt: TGTGCCAGCAGTCCACCGGGACAGGGGGCCAAAAACATTCAGTACTTC; cdr3_aa: CASSPPGQGAKNIQYF; j_call: TRBJ2-4; v_call: TRBV28; d_call: TRBD1; clone_size: -
cdr3_nt: TGTGCCAGCAGCAAAGGGACTAGCGGTATGAATGAGCAGTTCTTC; cdr3_aa: CASSKGTSGMNEQFF; j_call: TRBJ2-1; v_call: TRBV21-1; d_call: -; clone_size: -
cdr3_nt: TGTGCCAGCAGCGCAACGACCCCGGGATGGCAGTTCTTC; cdr3_aa: CASSATTPGWQFF; j_call: TRBJ2-1; v_call: TRBV7-3; d_call: -; clone_size: once
cdr3_nt: TGCAGCGTTGAAGCTGCAGGGGGCAATGACATTCAGTACTTC; cdr3_aa: CSVEAAGGNDIQYF; j_call: TRBJ2-4; v_call: TRBV29-1; d_call: TRBD1; clone_size: -
cdr3_nt: TGCGCCAGCAGCTCACTACAAGGTACGCAGTATTTT; cdr3_aa: CASSSLQGTQYF; j_call: TRBJ2-3; v_call: TRBV5-1; d_call: -; clone_size: -
cdr3_nt: TGTGCCAGTAGCCTAACCTTCACAGATACGCAGTATTTT; cdr3_aa: CASSLTFTDTQYF; j_call: TRBJ2-3; v_call: TRBV19; d_call: -; clone_size: few
cdr3_nt: TGTGCCAGCAGCTTGGTATCCAGCACAGATACGCAGTATTTT; cdr3_aa: CASSLVSSTDTQYF; j_call: TRBJ2-3; v_call: TRBV5-4; d_call: -; clone_size: -
cdr3_nt: TGCGCCAGCAGCTTTCTTCTTGATGTTCAGGGGCCCTCCTACGAGCAGTACTTC; cdr3_aa: CASSFLLDVQGPSYEQYF; j_call: TRBJ2-7; v_call: TRBV5-1; d_call: -; clone_size: -
cdr3_nt: TGCAGCGTTGTCCGGGGAAGTTCCTACGAGCAGTACTTC; cdr3_aa: CSVVRGSSYEQYF; j_call: TRBJ2-7; v_call: TRBV29-1; d_call: -; clone_size: -
cdr3_nt: TGTGCCAGCAGCCCCGACAGGGGGGGCACCGGGGAGCTGTTTTTT; cdr3_aa: CASSPDRGGTGELFF; j_call: TRBJ2-2; v_call: TRBV11-1; d_call: TRBD1; clone_size: -
cdr3_nt: TGTGCCAGCAGTGAAGCGGCCGGGTCCTCTCCCTACGAGCAGTACTTC; cdr3_aa: CASSEAAGSSPYEQYF; j_call: TRBJ2-7; v_call: TRBV2; d_call: -; clone_size: -
cdr3_nt: TGTGCCAGCAGCCCAAGCGGGATGGGTGTTAGCACAGATACGCAGTATTTT; cdr3_aa: CASSPSGMGVSTDTQYF; j_call: TRBJ2-3; v_call: TRBV28; d_call: TRBD2; clone_size: few
cdr3_nt: TGTGCCAGCAGAGGGAGGCGAGACACTGAAGCTTTCTTT; cdr3_aa: CASRGRRDTEAFF; j_call: TRBJ1-1; v_call: TRBV28; d_call: -; clone_size: few
cdr3_nt: TGCGCCAGCAGCCAAGATTTAGCGCTCGGGGCCAACGTCCTGACTTTC; cdr3_aa: CASSQDLALGANVLTF; j_call: TRBJ2-6; v_call: TRBV4-3; d_call: -; clone_size: -
cdr3_nt: TGTGCCAGCAGTTTAGGTGGAGGGATGAACACTGAAGCTTTCTTT; cdr3_aa: CASSLGGGMNTEAFF; j_call: TRBJ1-1; v_call: TRBV27; d_call: -; clone_size: -
cdr3_nt: TGTGCCACCAGCAACAGAGGCTACAGGGGCGGCTACGAGCAGTACTTC; cdr3_aa: CATSNRGYRGGYEQYF; j_call: TRBJ2-7; v_call: TRBV15; d_call: TRBD1; clone_size: -
cdr3_nt: TGTGCCAGCAGCTTAGCGGGACAGGGCTCCTACGAGCAGTACTTC; cdr3_aa: CASSLAGQGSYEQYF; j_call: TRBJ2-7; v_call: TRBV7-3; d_call: TRBD1; clone_size: -
cdr3_nt: TGTGCCAGCAGCTTCAGGACTGTCTCCTACGAGCAGTACTTC; cdr3_aa: CASSFRTVSYEQYF; j_call: TRBJ2-7; v_call: TRBV5-5; d_call: -; clone_size: -
cdr3_nt: TGCAGGGTGGGACTAGGATCCGAGCAGTACTTC; cdr3_aa: CRVGLGSEQYF; j_call: TRBJ2-7; v_call: TRBV20-1; d_call: TRBD2; clone_size: -
cdr3_nt: TGTGCCAGCAGCCACGGACTAGCGGGTCCGACCCAAGAGACCCAGTACTTC; cdr3_aa: CASSHGLAGPTQETQYF; j_call: TRBJ2-5; v_call: TRBV7-6; d_call: TRBD2; clone_size: -
cdr3_nt: TGTGCCAGCAGTCGGGGTGTGAACACTGAAGCTTTCTTT; cdr3_aa: CASSRGVNTEAFF; j_call: TRBJ1-1; v_call: TRBV6-5; d_call: -; clone_size: -
cdr3_nt: TGTGCCACTACAGGGAACACTGAAGCTTTCTTT; cdr3_aa: CATTGNTEAFF; j_call: TRBJ1-1; v_call: TRBV6-6; d_call: -; clone_size: -
cdr3_nt: TGTGCCAGCAGCTTGGCCGGGACTTTTGGGTACGAGCAGTACTTC; cdr3_aa: CASSLAGTFGYEQYF; j_call: TRBJ2-7; v_call: TRBV5-4; d_call: -; clone_size: -
cdr3_nt: TGTGCCAGCAGCCTTAAACAGGGTGGATACGAGCAGTACTTC; cdr3_aa: CASSLKQGGYEQYF; j_call: TRBJ2-7; v_call: TRBV7-2; d_call: -; clone_size: -
cdr3_nt: TGTGCCAGCAGCCAGAATGCAGGGGGCACTGAAGCTTTCTTT; cdr3_aa: CASSQNAGGTEAFF; j_call: TRBJ1-1; v_call: TRBV9; d_call: TRBD1; clone_size: -
cdr3_nt: TGTGCCAGCAGCTACCTCCAGGGAACCGGCGGGGAGCTGTTTTTT; cdr3_aa: CASSYLQGTGGELFF; j_call: TRBJ2-2; v_call: TRBV7-3; d_call: -; clone_size: -
cdr3_nt: TGTGCCAGCAGCCCCAGCGGGGGCCCCTATGGCTACACCTTC; cdr3_aa: CASSPSGGPYGYTF; j_call: TRBJ1-2; v_call: TRBV7-9; d_call: -; clone_size: -